These 28 T cell receptor beta chains came from one sample sequenced in a study of preoperative IRX-2 immunotherapy in early breast cancer. Clones were sequenced by immunoSEQ multiplex PCR, and TCRdb holds only the in-frame ones, with some missing. The sample lists roughly 25,000 clones, more than 65% seen once, with 2% to 2.5% in the top ten. Treatment in this sample: preoperative locoregional IRX-2 cytokine immunotherapy. The sample consisted of lymph node tissue, taken before IRX-2 immunotherapy. The receptors were sampled from a human donor with breast cancer.

CDR3 amino acids: CASIWRDGGAHEQYF. The CDR3 DNA follows: TGTGCCAGCATTTGGCGGGACGGGGGGGCCCACGAGCAGTACTTC. This chain joins TRBV6-8 and TRBJ2-7; 8 bases are shared with TRBD2. The germline V gene encodes CDR1 MNHGY and CDR2 SAAAGT. The CDR3 totals 15 residues. The V and J ends lost 7 bases and 5 bases, in that order; junction bases with no gene match: 13.

In this sample, this clone turned up a few times. The V and J genes are TRBV6-8 and TRBJ1-3; TRBD1 aligns across 8 bases. The CDR3 totals 14 residues. Germline CDR1 reads MNHGY; CDR2 reads SAAAGT. The V and J ends lost 5 bases and 3 bases, in that order; junction bases with no gene match: 3. The CDR3, as DNA: TGTGCCAGCAGTCAGGGACAGGTTGGAAACACCATATATTTT. It specifies CASSQGQVGNTIYF.

V and J are TRBV5-1 and TRBJ1-6; D is undetermined. This CDR3 is 15 amino acids long. Between the trimmed V and J ends, which lost 3 bases and 7 bases, there was a span of 14 bases. The V gene's germline CDR1 is SGHRS and CDR2 YFSETQ. CDR3: CASSSSAKRNSPLHF. DNA of the CDR3: TGCGCCAGCAGCTCCTCGGCGAAACGAAATTCACCCCTCCACTTT.

In this sample, this clone turned up a few times. The J gene is TRBJ1-1, the V gene TRBV6-8, with D tentatively TRBD1 (6 bases). Trimming took off 6 bases at V and 1 base at J, with 15 bases between the two ends. Germline values: CDR1 MNHGY, CDR2 SAAAGT. The CDR3 has 15 residues. CDR3 amino acids: CASSRFQTGNTEAFF. CDR3 coding DNA: TGTGCCAGCAGCCGATTCCAGACAGGGAACACTGAAGCTTTCTTT.

The rearrangement uses TRBV6-8 and TRBJ2-2; possible D gene TRBD2, 6 bases. The CDR3 consists of 13 residues. Germline-derived CDR1 and CDR2 are MNHGY and SAAAGT. Trimming removed 6 bases at V and 6 bases at J, with 11 bases between. DNA of the CDR3: TGTGCCAGCAGCCTGTCGGGGGCCGGGGAGCTGTTTTTT. Residues: CASSLSGAGELFF.

The chain is built from TRBV30 and TRBJ1-4, with a possible D match to TRBD1 (5 bases). CDR1 and CDR2 from the germline V gene are GTSNPN and SVGIG (reference sequence). Trimming took off 3 bases at V and 7 bases at J, with 18 bases between the two ends. This CDR3 comprises 15 residues. The CDR3 nucleotides read TGTGCCTGGAGGGGGCGGGGGTCGAGTACTGAAAAACTGTTTTTT. This encodes CAWRGRGSSTEKLFF.

V usage is TRBV11-3 and J usage is TRBJ1-5; perhaps TRBD1 as D (6 bases). The CDR3 has 15 residues. CDR1 is SGHNT, CDR2 YENEEA, per germline. V was clipped by 5 bases and J by 3 bases, with 14 bases between them. This CDR3 is CASSRGQTVNQPQHF. The CDR3 DNA is TGTGCCAGCAGCCGCGGACAGACCGTCAATCAGCCCCAGCATTTT.

V usage is TRBV10-2 and J usage is TRBJ2-7; tentative D call: TRBD1 (5 bases). V lost 4 bases, J lost 4 bases, and 17 bases lay in between. Germline CDR1 and CDR2: WSHSY and SAAADI. CDR3 size: 15 residues. CDR3 amino acids: CASSGRQGYYYEQYF. CDR3 nucleotide sequence: TGCGCCAGCAGTGGTCGGCAGGGATATTATTACGAGCAGTACTTC.

Only a few counts were recorded for this clone. The chain uses TRBV6-8 and TRBJ1-1; D gene uncertain. CDR3 length equals 13 residues. Per germline, CDR1 MNHGY and CDR2 SAAAGT. V lost 5 bases and J 1 base, leaving 8 bases between the germline ends. This CDR3 is CASSRVTNTEAFF. The CDR3 DNA sequence: TGTGCCAGCAGTCGGGTTACGAACACTGAAGCTTTCTTT.

There are a few counts of this clone. The chain recombines TRBV11-3 with TRBJ1-1; perhaps TRBD1 as D (6 bases). Germline V CDR1 and CDR2: SGHNT, YENEEA. CDR3 length: 16 residues. V gave up 5 bases and J gave up 5 bases, with 21 bases separating them. For the CDR3, the DNA is TGTGCCAGCAGCCCAATTCGGGACACAACAGGGACTGAAGCTTTCTTT. It specifies CASSPIRDTTGTEAFF.

This chain connects TRBV12-2 to TRBJ1-4; the D call of TRBD1 is as the table states it, not checked on the DNA. TRBV12-2 is termed a pseudogene. The length of the CDR3 is 20 residues. The CDR3 here is CASRLVNWGPQGATNEKLFF. The CDR3 coding sequence is TGTGCAAGTCGCTTAGTAAATTGGGGGCCCCAAGGGGCAACTAATGAAAAACTGTTTTTT.

V usage is TRBV29-1 and J usage is TRBJ2-7; 10 nucleotides line up with TRBD1. CDR1 and CDR2 (germline): SQVTM, ANQGSEA. After removal of 6 bases from V and 2 bases from J, the junction contained 4 bases not matched to a gene. The CDR3 has 13 amino acids. The CDR3 reads CSVAGTGAYEQYF. The CDR3 region has the DNA TGCAGCGTCGCCGGGACAGGGGCCTACGAGCAGTACTTC.

V and J are TRBV28 and TRBJ1-4; D is ambiguous. The DNA end lines up better with TRBJ2-2; the J call may be wrong. Germline CDR1 is MDHEN and CDR2 is SYDVKM. The CDR3 covers 13 residues. CDR3 in amino acids: CASSLLGTGELFF. CDR3 coding DNA: TGTGCCAGCAGTTTATTGGGCACCGGGGAGCTGTTTTTT.

The chain uses TRBV7-4 and TRBJ1-1; maybe TRBD1 (6 bases). The V and J ends lost 8 bases and 3 bases respectively, with 13 bases between them. This CDR3 is 13 amino acids long. The germline V gene encodes CDR1 SGHVT and CDR2 SQSDAQ. The CDR3 nucleotides are TGTGCCAGCTCGCAGGGGAGGGACACTGAAGCTTTCTTT. This gives the protein CASSQGRDTEAFF.

This clone came up a few times. The chain couples TRBV11-3 to TRBJ2-3, with 7 bases identical to TRBD1. Germline CDR1 SGHNT, CDR2 YENEEA. V lost 5 bases to trimming and J lost 1 base; unmatched junction nucleotides: 6. There are 15 residues in the CDR3. CDR3 protein: CASSLQRGRTDTQYF. The CDR3 DNA reads TGTGCCAGCAGCCTACAGAGGGGGCGCACAGATACGCAGTATTTT.

The chain uses TRBV30 and TRBJ1-6; no clear D gene. V shed 4 bases and J shed 8 bases, with 12 bases lying between them. Looked up from germline, CDR1 is GTSNPN and CDR2 is SVGIG (reference sequence). The CDR3 has 13 amino acids. The CDR3 nucleotides are TGTGCCTGGATGCCCGACGGTTATTCACCCCTCCACTTT. Translated: CAWMPDGYSPLHF.

The chain carries TRBV23-1 and TRBJ1-1; 9 bases match TRBD1. TRBV23-1 falls under the ORF class, with uncertain function. CDR3 length equals 13 residues. J gave up 4 bases and V 6 bases, and 3 bases lay outside the gene matches. The CDR3 nucleotides are TGCGCCAGCAGCCTGACAGGGGGCACTGAAGCTTTCTTT. The encoded protein is CASSLTGGTEAFF.

The chain employs TRBV28 and TRBJ1-5; 9 bases agree with TRBD1. Germline loops: CDR1 MDHEN, CDR2 SYDVKM. The CDR3 extends over 20 amino acids. Trimming took 2 bases from V and 2 from J; bases not matched to a gene: 16. This CDR3 is CASSLDGTGTGPGGNQPQHF. The CDR3 nucleotides are TGTGCCAGCAGTTTAGATGGGACAGGGACAGGGCCGGGGGGCAATCAGCCCCAGCATTTT.

The chain employs TRBV19 and TRBJ2-2, with a possible D match to TRBD2 (5 bases). There are 14 residues in the CDR3. Germline CDR1 and CDR2: LNHDA and SQIVND (reference sequence). V was pared by 0 bases and J by 6 bases, with 8 bases between. The CDR3 loop is CASSIEEGSGELFF. The DNA of the CDR3 is TGTGCCAGTAGTATAGAAGAGGGCTCCGGGGAGCTGTTTTTT.

This clone was observed a single time. This chain links TRBV10-2 with TRBJ1-5, with D unresolved. Germline V gene lookup returns CDR1 WSHSY and CDR2 SAAADI. The germline V and J ends were trimmed by 3 bases and 4 bases, with 10 bases remaining between them. The CDR3 runs 14 residues. The DNA of the CDR3 is TGCGCCAGCAGTGATCGGGCCCGAAATCAGCCCCAGCATTTT. This encodes CASSDRARNQPQHF.

This chain connects TRBV6-8 to TRBJ1-2; D remains ambiguous. The CDR3 has 18 residues. The V and J ends lost 4 bases and 4 bases respectively, with 25 bases between them. Germline CDR1 MNHGY, CDR2 SAAAGT. This CDR3 reads CASSSGRWVFKGLYGYTF. Written as DNA, the CDR3 is TGTGCCAGCAGTTCCGGCCGATGGGTCTTCAAAGGCCTCTATGGCTACACCTTC.

V is TRBV29-1 and J is TRBJ1-4, with a tentative D call TRBD1 (5 bases). Trimming left V 7 bases short and J 6 bases short, with 12 bases between. The V gene's germline CDR1 is SQVTM and CDR2 ANQGSEA. The CDR3 runs 12 residues. CDR3 DNA: TGCAGCGCCGGGACGACGGATGAAAAACTGTTTTTT. Encoded protein: CSAGTTDEKLFF. Supplemented by reference TRBV29-1 and TRBJ1-4, the full variable domain reads SAVISQKPSRDICQRGTSLTIQCQVDSQVTMMFWYRQQPGQSLTLIATANQGSEATYESGFVIDKFPISRPNLTFSTLTVSNMSPEDSSIYLCSAGTTDEKLFFGSGTQLSVL.

The chain joins TRBV11-3 to TRBJ2-7; TRBD1 agrees at 8 bases. From germline, CDR1 is SGHNT and CDR2 YENEEA. Trimming took 0 bases from V and 4 from J; bases not matched to a gene: 8. CDR3 size: 16 residues. The CDR3 is CASSLDQGAQTYEQYF. CDR3 nucleotide sequence: TGTGCCAGCAGCTTAGACCAGGGGGCCCAGACTTACGAGCAGTACTTC.

This clone has just a few counts. The CDR3 DNA reads TGTGCCAGCAGCGTCTCTGGGGGGACTAATGAAAAACTGTTTTTT. Amino acids: CASSVSGGTNEKLFF. The rearrangement uses TRBV11-3 and TRBJ1-4; maybe TRBD1 (5 bases). Trimming pared 5 bases from V and 2 bases from J, leaving 12 bases between. CDR3 length equals 15 residues. The germline V gene encodes CDR1 SGHNT and CDR2 YENEEA.

This clone has just one count. The V call is TRBV7-2, the J call TRBJ1-2; D is uncertain. The CDR3 is 13 residues long. The V gene's germline CDR1 is SGHTA and CDR2 FQGNSA. The V gene lost 5 bases and the J gene lost 6 bases, with 13 bases spanning the gap. This CDR3 reads CASSSWRTNGYTF. CDR3 bases: TGTGCCAGCAGCAGCTGGCGGACCAATGGCTACACCTTC.

The chain has TRBV6-8 and TRBJ1-1; D might be TRBD1 (6 bases). The V and J ends lost 2 bases and 1 base respectively, with 11 bases between them. Per germline, CDR1 MNHGY and CDR2 SAAAGT. The CDR3 length is 15 residues. The CDR3 DNA reads TGTGCCAGCAGTTACGGTCGGGGGCAGAACACTGAAGCTTTCTTT. It encodes CASSYGRGQNTEAFF.

This rearrangement joins TRBV6-8 to TRBJ1-3, with D maybe TRBD1 (6 bases). Looked up from germline, CDR1 is MNHGY and CDR2 is SAAAGT. V gave up 10 bases and J gave up 2 bases, with 12 bases separating them. The CDR3 covers 13 residues. CDR3 amino acids: CAIRGLTGNTIYF. The CDR3 DNA sequence: TGTGCCATCAGGGGACTCACTGGAAACACCATATATTTT.

The V and J genes are TRBV5-1 and TRBJ2-7; perhaps D is TRBD1 or TRBD2 (6 bases each). The CDR3 sequence is 15 residues long. CDR1 is SGHRS and CDR2 is YFSETQ in the germline V gene. V was cut by 6 bases and J by 2 bases, with 18 bases left in between. Here the CDR3 DNA reads TGCGCCAGCACCTTAGGAGGGGGACCACCCTACGAGCAGTACTTC. It yields the protein CASTLGGGPPYEQYF.